This TCR beta chain comes out of a study of somatic mutations in cytotoxic T cells in rheumatoid arthritis (dated by TCRdb to about 2017). For the wider study: Before any treatment started and right after they were diagnosed, patients gave peripheral blood samples (less than 33 ml EDTA). To characterize clonality, the study used TCRB deep sequencing while asking whether somatic mutations are carried by expanded CD8+ T-cell clones in newly diagnosed, untreated rheumatoid arthritis. Patient and control groups had essentially identical median ages. A total of 65 or so rheumatoid arthritis patients and about 21 healthy controls underwent TCRB deep sequencing. A FACSAria II or Sony SH800 was used to flow-sort some V beta antibody-stained T-cell populations at nearly 100% purity, and TCRB sequencing was also done on sorted V beta1+ cells. What the work shows at the level of the full study, not this receptor alone: The finding that TRBV07 was slightly underrepresented in patients was left unadjusted for multiple comparisons. In patients, CD8+ clonality rose with age (Spearman r ≈ 0.49), which was not the case in healthy controls. There was no significant difference in CD8+ T-cell clonality between rheumatoid arthritis patients and age-matched healthy controls. In about an eighth of the roughly 65 patients the largest CD8+ clone exceeded 20% of CD8+ cells, and several identical CD8+ TCRB sequences were shared between blood and synovial fluid. It was unknown which antigens the expanded CD8+ clones targeted, and their absence from virus-specific databases did not exclude viral specificity.

Sequencing of TCRB CDR3 was done on genomic DNA with the immunoSEQ assay. Processing in the source paper ran as follows. Only a few patient CD8+ clones larger than 1% matched published virus-specific TCRB sequences when compared against them. Analyses were restricted to productive TCRB rearrangements. Defining a clone by its unique TCRB CDR3 sequence, the study calculated clonality as a productive clonality index derived from Shannon entropy. Repertoire overlap for a pair of samples was computed from each clone's template counts relative to total templates per sample. Flow cytometry-measured V-gene usage correlated with V-gene usage from TCRB sequencing, with a Spearman r of approximately 0.6. The table was pulled from immuneACCESS by TCRdb, which kept in-frame rearrangements only. Such tables lose some clones; where checked, under half of the loss comes from unresolved V genes, and the rest has no known cause. The D gene and trimming were derived from the DNA, and the V and J assignments and clone size from that table. The sample data list several thousand clones, and roughly 73% of these were observed just once. The ten largest clones represent 4.5% to 6% of the sample.

Comment on this clone: What antigen it recognizes has not been identified. Base qualities are not at hand, and no much larger clone is one base apart.

V is cut by 5 bases and J by 1 base, and the space between the germline ends is 22 bases. Counted from cysteine to phenylalanine, this CDR3 has 18 amino acids. Of the read, only the CDR3 DNA is kept; its 54 bases are in frame from base 1. In the germline V gene (reference sequence), CDR1 corresponds to SEHNR and CDR2 to FQNEAQ. Positive magnetic bead selection on an AutoMACS was used to isolate CD4+ and CD8+ cells, with flow cytometry used to check purity. Initial screening for clonal expansions relied on flow cytometry with a TCR V beta antibody panel, after which sorted CD8+ fractions underwent TCRB deep sequencing for characterization. Ficoll-Paque PLUS density gradient separation was used to isolate peripheral blood mononuclear cells. Using Nucleospin Tissue or Tissue XS kits, DNA was extracted from CD4-enriched, CD8-enriched or PBMC samples, with quantification by a Qubit 2.0 fluorometer.

The sequenced sample consisted of CD8+ T cells sorted from blood. This sequence uses TRBV7-9 and TRBJ2-3; the D gene is perhaps TRBD1, on 6 matching bases. The sequence was obtained from an adult with rheumatoid arthritis. CDR3 region: CASSAPTGSYGRTDTQYF. The DNA reads as follows: TGTGCCAGCAGCGCGCCTACAGGGAGCTATGGGCGCACAGATACGCAGTATTTT.